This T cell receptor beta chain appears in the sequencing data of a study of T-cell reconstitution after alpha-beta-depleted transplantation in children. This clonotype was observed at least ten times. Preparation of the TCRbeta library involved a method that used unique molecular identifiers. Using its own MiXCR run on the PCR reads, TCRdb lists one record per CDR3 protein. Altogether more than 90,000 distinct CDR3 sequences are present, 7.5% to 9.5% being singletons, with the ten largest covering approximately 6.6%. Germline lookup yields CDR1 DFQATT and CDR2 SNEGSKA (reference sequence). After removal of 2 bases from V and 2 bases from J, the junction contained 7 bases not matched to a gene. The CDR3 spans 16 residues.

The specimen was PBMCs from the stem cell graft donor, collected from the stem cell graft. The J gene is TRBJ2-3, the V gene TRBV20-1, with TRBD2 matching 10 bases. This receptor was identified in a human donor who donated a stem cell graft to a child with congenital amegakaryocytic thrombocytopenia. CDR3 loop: CSARSSGSDDTDTQYF. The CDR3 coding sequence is TGCAGTGCTAGATCTAGCGGGAGCGACGACACAGATACGCAGTATTTT.